This T cell receptor (beta chain) was recovered during a study of blood T cells in healthy people across ages (dated by TCRdb to 2013 to 2016). Regarding the study in general: In model experiments, template switching captured roughly one uniquely barcoded TCR beta cDNA molecule for every two T cells. Age-related changes in TCR beta repertoire diversity were measured in the study by deep sequencing normalized with unique cDNA molecular identifiers. Four age groups were formed from the donors: young (average approximately 15 years), middle-aged (roughly 38), aged (about 62) and long-lived (approximately 80). To avoid experimental bias, donors of different ages were spread randomly across the sequencing lanes. For two donors (one aged 18 to 29 and one aged 80 or older), the study analyzed two additional independent replicas of 1 million unique cDNA reads from the same blood draw.

There are 12 amino acids in the CDR3, from cysteine to phenylalanine inclusive. The kept DNA is CDR3 alone, 36 bases in frame from the first base. V ends up 6 bases short and J 9 bases short, with an unmatched junction base count of 10. Reading the germline V gene (reference sequence) gives CDR1 DFQATT and CDR2 SNEGSKA. General conclusions and limits of the study: The percentage of naive T cells measured by flow cytometry correlated strongly with observed TCR beta diversity. Since profiling was done on bulk unsorted PBMCs, naive and antigen-experienced compartments could not be conclusively compared. Observed TCR beta diversity per million T cells fell roughly linearly with age, and a significant reduction was already apparent by age about 43. Compared with the aged group, the long-lived group had more naive CD4+ T cells, fewer expanded clones and increased TCR diversity, a pattern suggesting age selection. Because donor CMV infection status was unknown, age-related changes in expanded clonotypes were potentially confounded. Estimates of total diversity based on one million sequenced T cells were considered lower bounds and underestimates.

Receptor libraries were prepared by 5' RACE. Instrument on record: Illumina HiSeq 2500. A second PCR of 7 to 11 cycles was run with a J-beta primer mix and a sample-barcoded 5' primer. Each TCR beta cDNA molecule received a unique molecular identifier from a template-switch 5' adaptor carrying 12 random nucleotides. At least 3 million CDR3-containing paired-end reads were obtained from each sample. First-strand cDNA synthesis was performed from all RNA using the Mint cDNA synthesis kit, with priming by a TRBC-specific oligonucleotide. Following uracil-DNA glycosylase treatment, a first 18-cycle PCR with universal primers M1SS and BC2_uni_R was performed on all cDNA. As for how the authors treated the data: For normalization, 1 million high-quality reads, each with a distinct molecular identifier, were randomly selected from each sample. Reads with shared molecular identifiers were discarded instead of being binned into consensus sequences. CDR3 identification, clonotype clustering and error correction used MiTCR with a Q25 quality threshold and the strictest error-elimination algorithm. Lower-bound total TCR beta diversity was estimated with a nonparametric unseen species model using Euler transformation. TCRdb reran the public reads through fastp at Q25 and MiXCR, keeping productive beta chains. Entries are consolidated by CDR3 protein sequence, retaining the most common genes and DNA. TCRdb's processing, not the study's, gives the V and J calls here. Present in this sample are 600,000 or so distinct CDR3 sequences, roughly 31% of which were seen just once. The leading ten clones occupy around 16% of the sample.

Donors were a few dozen systemically healthy Caucasian individuals from Russia aged roughly 6 to 95 years. Ten milliliters of peripheral blood were drawn from each donor into EDTA-treated Vacutainer tubes. Ficoll-Paque density-gradient centrifugation was used to isolate PBMCs, with at least 6.5 million per sample. Total RNA, at least 6 micrograms per sample, was extracted from PBMCs with Trizol reagent. For every donor, flow cytometry on a PBMC aliquot measured the percentage of naive CD45RAhigh/CD27high T cells. This clonotype was counted ten times or more. What antigen it recognizes has not been identified. Base qualities are not at hand, and no much larger clone is one base apart.

The chain is made from TRBV20-1 and TRBJ1-2; 7 central bases correspond to TRBD1. This TCR was recovered from a woman at least 80 years old in good health. The sample consisted of blood. The DNA is as follows: TGCAGTGCCCCAACAGGGGACGGAAGCTACACCTTC. Its translation reads: CSAPTGDGSYTF.